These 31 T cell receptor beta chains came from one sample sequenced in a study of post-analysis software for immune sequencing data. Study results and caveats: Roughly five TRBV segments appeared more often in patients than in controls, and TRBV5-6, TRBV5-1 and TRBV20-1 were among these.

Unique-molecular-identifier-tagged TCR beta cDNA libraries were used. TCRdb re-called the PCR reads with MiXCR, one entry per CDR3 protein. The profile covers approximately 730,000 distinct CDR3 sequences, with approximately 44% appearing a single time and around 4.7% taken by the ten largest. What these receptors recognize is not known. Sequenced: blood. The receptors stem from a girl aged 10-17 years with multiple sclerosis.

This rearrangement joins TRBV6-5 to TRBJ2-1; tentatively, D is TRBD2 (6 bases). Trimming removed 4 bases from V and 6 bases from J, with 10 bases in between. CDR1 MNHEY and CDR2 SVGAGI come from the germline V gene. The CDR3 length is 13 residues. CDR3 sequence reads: CASSFGTSNEQFF. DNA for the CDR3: TGTGCCAGCAGTTTCGGGACTTCCAATGAGCAGTTCTTC.

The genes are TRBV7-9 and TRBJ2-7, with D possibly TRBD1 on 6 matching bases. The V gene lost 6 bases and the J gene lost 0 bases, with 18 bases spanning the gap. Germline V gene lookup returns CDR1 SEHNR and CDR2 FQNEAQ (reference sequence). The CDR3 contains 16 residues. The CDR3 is CASRASGQRSSYEQYF. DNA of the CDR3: TGTGCCAGCAGGGCCAGCGGACAGCGGAGCTCCTACGAGCAGTACTTC.

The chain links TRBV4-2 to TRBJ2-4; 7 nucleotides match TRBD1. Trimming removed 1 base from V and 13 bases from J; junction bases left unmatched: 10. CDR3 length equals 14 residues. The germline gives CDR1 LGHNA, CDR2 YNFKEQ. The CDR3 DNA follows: TGTGCCAGCAGCCAAGTGGGACAGAGGTCAGGGCAGTACTTC. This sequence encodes CASSQVGQRSGQYF.

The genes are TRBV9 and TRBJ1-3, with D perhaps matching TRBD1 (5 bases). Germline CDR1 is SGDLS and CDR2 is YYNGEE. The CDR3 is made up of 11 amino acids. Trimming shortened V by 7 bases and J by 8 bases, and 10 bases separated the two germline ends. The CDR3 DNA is TGTGCCAGCGGGGGATGGGACACCATATATTTT. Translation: CASGGWDTIYF.

The CDR3 here is CASSPESFFEQYF. CDR3 DNA sequence: TGTGCCAGCAGCCCTGAGAGTTTTTTCGAGCAGTACTTC. The chain uses TRBV7-2 and TRBJ2-4; D call uncertain. The closer fit of TRBJ2-7 to the DNA end suggests the J call may be wrong. CDR3 size: 13 residues. The germline CDR1 and CDR2 sequences are SGHTA and FQGNSA.

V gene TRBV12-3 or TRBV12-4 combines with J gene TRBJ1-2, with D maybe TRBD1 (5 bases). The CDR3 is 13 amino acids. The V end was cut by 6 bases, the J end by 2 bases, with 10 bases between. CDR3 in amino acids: CASRPQANYGYTF. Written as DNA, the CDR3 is TGTGCCAGCAGACCACAGGCGAACTATGGCTACACCTTC.

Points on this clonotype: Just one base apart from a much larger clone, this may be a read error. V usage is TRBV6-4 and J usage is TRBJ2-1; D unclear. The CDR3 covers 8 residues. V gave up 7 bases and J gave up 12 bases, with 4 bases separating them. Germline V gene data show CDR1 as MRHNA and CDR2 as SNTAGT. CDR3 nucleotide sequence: TGTGCCAGCACCCCGCAGTTCTTC. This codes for CASTPQFF.

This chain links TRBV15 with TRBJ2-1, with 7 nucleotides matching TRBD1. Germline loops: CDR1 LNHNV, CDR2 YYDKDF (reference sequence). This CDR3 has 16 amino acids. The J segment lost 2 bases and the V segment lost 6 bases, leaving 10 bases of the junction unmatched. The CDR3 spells CATSQSGGPTYNEQFF. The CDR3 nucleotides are TGTGCCACCAGTCAATCAGGGGGTCCGACCTACAATGAGCAGTTCTTC.

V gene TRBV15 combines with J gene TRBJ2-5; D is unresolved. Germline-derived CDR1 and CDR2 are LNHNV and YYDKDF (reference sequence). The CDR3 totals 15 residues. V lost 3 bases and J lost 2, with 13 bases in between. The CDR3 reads CATSSPDGVQETQYF. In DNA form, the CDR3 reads TGTGCCACCAGCAGCCCGGACGGTGTACAAGAGACCCAGTACTTC.

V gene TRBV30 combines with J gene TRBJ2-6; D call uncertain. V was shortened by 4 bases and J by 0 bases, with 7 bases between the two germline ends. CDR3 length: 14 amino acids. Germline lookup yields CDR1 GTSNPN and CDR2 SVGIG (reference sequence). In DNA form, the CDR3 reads TGTGCCTGGAAAACAGACTCTGGGGCCAACGTCCTGACTTTC. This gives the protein CAWKTDSGANVLTF.

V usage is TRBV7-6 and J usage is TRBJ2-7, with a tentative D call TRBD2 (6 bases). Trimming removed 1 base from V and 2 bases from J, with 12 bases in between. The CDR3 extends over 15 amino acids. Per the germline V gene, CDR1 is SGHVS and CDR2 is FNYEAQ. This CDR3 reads CASSLGGDGTYEQYF. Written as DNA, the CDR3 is TGTGCCAGCAGCTTAGGGGGGGACGGAACCTACGAGCAGTACTTC.

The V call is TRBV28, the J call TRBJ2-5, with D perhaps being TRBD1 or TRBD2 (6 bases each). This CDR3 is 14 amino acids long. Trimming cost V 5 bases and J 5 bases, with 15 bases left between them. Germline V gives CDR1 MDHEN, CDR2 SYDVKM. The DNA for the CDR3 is TGTGCCAGCAGTGTACCCAGGGGAGGTGAGACCCAGTACTTC. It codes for CASSVPRGGETQYF.

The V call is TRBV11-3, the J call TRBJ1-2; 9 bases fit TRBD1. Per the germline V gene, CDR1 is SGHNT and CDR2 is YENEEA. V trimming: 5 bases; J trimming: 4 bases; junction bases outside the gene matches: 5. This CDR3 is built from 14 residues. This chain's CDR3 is CASSATGGAYGYTF. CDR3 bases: TGTGCCAGCAGCGCAACAGGGGGCGCCTATGGCTACACCTTC.

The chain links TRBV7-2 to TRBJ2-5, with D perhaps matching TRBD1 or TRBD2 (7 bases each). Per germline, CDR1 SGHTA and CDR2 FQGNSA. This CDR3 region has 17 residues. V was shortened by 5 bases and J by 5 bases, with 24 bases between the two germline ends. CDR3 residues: CASSLSRDYQGEETQYF. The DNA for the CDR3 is TGTGCCAGCAGCCTATCGCGGGACTACCAGGGGGAGGAGACCCAGTACTTC.

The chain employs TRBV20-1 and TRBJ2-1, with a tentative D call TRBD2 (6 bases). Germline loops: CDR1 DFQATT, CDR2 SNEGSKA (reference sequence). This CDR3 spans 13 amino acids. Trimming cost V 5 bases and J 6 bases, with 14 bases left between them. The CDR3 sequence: CSAGGSGRNEQFF. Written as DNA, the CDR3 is TGCAGTGCTGGGGGTAGCGGTCGCAATGAGCAGTTCTTC.

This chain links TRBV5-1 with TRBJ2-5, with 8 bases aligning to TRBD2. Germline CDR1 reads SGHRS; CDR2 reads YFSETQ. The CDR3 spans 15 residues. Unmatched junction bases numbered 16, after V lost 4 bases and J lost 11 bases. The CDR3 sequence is CASSEGTSLDNEQYF. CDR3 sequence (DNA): TGCGCCAGCAGCGAGGGGACTAGTCTCGACAATGAGCAGTACTTC.

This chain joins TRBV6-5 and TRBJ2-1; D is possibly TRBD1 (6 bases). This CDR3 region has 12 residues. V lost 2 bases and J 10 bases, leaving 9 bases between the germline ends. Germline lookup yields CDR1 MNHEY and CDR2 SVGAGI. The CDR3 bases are TGTGCCAGCAGTTACAACAGGGTGGAGCAGTTCTTC. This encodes CASSYNRVEQFF.

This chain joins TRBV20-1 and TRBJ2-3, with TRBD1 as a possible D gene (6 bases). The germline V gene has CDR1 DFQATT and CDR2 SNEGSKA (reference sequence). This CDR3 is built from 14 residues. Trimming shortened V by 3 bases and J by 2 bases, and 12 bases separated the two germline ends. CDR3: CSASRDTDTDTQYF. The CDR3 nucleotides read TGCAGTGCTAGTCGGGACACCGACACAGATACGCAGTATTTT.

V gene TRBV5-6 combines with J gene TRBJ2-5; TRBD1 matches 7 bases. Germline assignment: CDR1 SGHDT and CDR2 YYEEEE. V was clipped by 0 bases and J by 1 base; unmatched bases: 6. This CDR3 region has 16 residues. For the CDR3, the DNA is TGTGCCAGCAGCTTGGTCTCGGGACAGAGCCAAGAGACCCAGTACTTC. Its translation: CASSLVSGQSQETQYF.

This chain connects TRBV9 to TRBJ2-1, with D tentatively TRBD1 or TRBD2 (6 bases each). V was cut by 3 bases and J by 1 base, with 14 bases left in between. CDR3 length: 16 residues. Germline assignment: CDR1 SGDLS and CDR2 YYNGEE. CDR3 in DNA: TGTGCCAGCAGCGGGGGGGCGGAGGGGTCCTACAATGAGCAGTTCTTC. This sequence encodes CASSGGAEGSYNEQFF. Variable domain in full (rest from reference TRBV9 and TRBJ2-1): DSGVTQTPKHLITATGQRVTLRCSPRSGDLSVYWYQQSLDQGLQFLIQYYNGEERAKGNILERFSAQQFPDLHSELNLSSLELGDSALYFCASSGGAEGSYNEQFFGPGTRLTVL.

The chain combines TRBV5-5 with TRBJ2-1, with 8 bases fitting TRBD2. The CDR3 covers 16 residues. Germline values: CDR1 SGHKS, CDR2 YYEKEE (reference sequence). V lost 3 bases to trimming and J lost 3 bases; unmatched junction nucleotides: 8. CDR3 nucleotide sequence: TGTGCCAGCAGCTACGGCCTGAGCGGGAGCTACAATGAGCAGTTCTTC. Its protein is CASSYGLSGSYNEQFF.

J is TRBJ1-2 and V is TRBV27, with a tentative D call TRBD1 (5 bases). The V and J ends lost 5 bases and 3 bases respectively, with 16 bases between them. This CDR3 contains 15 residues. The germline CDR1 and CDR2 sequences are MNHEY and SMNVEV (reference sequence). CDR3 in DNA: TGTGCCAGCAGTCCCCTAGGACCCAGGGACTATGGCTACACCTTC. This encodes CASSPLGPRDYGYTF.

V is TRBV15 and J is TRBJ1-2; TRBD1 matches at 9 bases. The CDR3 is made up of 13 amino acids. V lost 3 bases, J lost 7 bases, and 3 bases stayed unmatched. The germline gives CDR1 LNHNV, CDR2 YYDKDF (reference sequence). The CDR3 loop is CATSRDRGFGYTF. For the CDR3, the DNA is TGTGCCACCAGCAGGGACAGGGGCTTTGGCTACACCTTC.

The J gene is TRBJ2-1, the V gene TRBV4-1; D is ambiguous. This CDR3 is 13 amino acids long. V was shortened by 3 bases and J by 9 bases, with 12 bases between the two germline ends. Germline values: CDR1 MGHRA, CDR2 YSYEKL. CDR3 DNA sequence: TGCGCCAGCAGCCAGGGCCATTCGGGTGAGCAGTTCTTC. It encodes CASSQGHSGEQFF.

This CDR3 is CATEVAGRQFF. For the CDR3, the DNA is TGTGCCACCGAGGTTGCCGGGCGGCAGTTCTTC. The genes are TRBV15 and TRBJ2-1; D remains ambiguous. Trimming took off 8 bases at V and 12 bases at J, with 14 bases between the two ends. This CDR3 comprises 11 residues. Germline V lookup: CDR1 LNHNV, CDR2 YYDKDF (reference sequence).

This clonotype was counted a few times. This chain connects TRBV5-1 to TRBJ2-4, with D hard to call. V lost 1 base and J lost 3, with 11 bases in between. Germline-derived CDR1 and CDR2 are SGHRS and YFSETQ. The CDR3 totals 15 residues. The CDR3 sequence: CASSLSSVGKNIQYF. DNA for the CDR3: TGCGCCAGCAGCTTGAGCTCGGTGGGCAAAAACATTCAGTACTTC.

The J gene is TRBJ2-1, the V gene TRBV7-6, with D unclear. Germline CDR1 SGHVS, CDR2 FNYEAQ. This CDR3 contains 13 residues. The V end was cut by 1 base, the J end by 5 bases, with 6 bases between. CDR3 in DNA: TGTGCCAGCAGCTTAGACCACGACAATGAGCAGTTCTTC. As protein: CASSLDHDNEQFF.

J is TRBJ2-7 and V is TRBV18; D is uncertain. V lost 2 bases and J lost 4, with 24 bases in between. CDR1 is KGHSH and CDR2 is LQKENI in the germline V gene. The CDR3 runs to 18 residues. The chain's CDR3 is CASSPGSGGHSAFYEQYF. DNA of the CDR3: TGTGCCAGCTCACCAGGTTCCGGTGGGCACAGCGCTTTTTACGAGCAGTACTTC.

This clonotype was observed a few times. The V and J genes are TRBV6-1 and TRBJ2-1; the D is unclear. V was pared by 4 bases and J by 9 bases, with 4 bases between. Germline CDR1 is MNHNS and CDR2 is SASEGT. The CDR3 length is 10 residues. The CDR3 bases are TGTGCCAGCAGTGCTCGTGAGCAGTTCTTC. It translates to CASSAREQFF.

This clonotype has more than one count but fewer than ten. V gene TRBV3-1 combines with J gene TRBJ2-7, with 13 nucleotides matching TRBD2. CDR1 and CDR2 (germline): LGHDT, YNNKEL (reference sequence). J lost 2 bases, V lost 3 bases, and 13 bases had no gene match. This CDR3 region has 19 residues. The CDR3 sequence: CASSHLFGTSGIKTYEQYF. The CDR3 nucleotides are TGTGCCAGCAGCCATCTCTTCGGGACTAGCGGGATTAAGACCTACGAGCAGTACTTC.

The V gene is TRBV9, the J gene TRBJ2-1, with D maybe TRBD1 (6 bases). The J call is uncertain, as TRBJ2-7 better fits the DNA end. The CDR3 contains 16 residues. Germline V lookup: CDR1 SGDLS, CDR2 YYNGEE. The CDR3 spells CASSMRQGFSYNEQYF. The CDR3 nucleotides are TGTGCCAGCAGCATGCGTCAGGGGTTCTCCTACAATGAGCAGTACTTC.